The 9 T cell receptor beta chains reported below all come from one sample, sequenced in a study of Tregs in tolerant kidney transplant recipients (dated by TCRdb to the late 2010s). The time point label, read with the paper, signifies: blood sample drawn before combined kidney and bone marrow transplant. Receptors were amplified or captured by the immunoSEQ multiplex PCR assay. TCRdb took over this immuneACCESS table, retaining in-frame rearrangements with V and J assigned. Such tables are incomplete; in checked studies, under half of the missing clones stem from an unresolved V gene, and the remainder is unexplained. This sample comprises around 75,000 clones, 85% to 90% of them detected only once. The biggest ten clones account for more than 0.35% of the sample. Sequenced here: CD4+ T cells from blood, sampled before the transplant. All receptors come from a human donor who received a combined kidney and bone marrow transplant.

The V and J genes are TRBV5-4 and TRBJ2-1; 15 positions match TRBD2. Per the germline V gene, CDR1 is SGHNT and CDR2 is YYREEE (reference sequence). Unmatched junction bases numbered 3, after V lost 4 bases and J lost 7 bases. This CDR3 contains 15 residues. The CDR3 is CASSPGLAGGNEQFF. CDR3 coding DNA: TGTGCCAGCAGCCCCGGACTAGCGGGAGGGAATGAGCAGTTCTTC. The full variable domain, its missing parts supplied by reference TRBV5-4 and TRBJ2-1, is ETGVTQSPTHLIKTRGQQVTLRCSSQSGHNTVSWYQQALGQGPQFIFQYYREEENGRGNFPPRFSGLQFPNYSSELNVNALELDDSALYLCASSPGLAGGNEQFFGPGTRLTVL.

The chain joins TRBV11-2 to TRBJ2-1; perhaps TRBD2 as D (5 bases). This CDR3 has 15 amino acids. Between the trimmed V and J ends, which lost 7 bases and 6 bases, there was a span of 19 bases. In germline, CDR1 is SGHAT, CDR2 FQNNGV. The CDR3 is CASNFDGLARNEQFF. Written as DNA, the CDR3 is TGTGCCAGCAACTTTGACGGACTGGCCCGCAATGAGCAGTTCTTC.

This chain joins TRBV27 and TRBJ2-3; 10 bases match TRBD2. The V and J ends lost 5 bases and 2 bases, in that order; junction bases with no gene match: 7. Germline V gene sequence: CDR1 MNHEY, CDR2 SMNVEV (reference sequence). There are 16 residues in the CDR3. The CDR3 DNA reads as TGTGCCAGCAGTGTGAGAGCGGGAGGGTACACAGATACGCAGTATTTT. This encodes CASSVRAGGYTDTQYF.

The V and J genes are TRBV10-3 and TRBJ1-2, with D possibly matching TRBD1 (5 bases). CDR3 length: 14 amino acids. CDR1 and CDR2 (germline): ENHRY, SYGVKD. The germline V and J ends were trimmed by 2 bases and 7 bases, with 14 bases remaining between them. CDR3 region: CAISEPGQGSGYTF. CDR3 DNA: TGTGCCATCAGTGAGCCCGGGCAGGGTAGTGGCTACACCTTC.

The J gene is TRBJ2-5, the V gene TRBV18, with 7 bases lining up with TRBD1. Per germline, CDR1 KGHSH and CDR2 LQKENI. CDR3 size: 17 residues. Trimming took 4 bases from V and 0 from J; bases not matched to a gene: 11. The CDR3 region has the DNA TGTGCCAGCTCACAAAGGGACAGCCTCAGCGACCAAGAGACCCAGTACTTC. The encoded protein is CASSQRDSLSDQETQYF.

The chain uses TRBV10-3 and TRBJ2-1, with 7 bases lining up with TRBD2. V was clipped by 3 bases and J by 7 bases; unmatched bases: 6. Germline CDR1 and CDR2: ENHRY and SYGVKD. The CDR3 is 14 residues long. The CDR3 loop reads CAISERRESNEQFF. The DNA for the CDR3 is TGTGCCATCAGTGAAAGGCGGGAGTCGAATGAGCAGTTCTTC.

The CDR3 region has the DNA TGTGCCATCAGAGGGACAGACTCTGGAAACACCATATATTTT. As protein: CAIRGTDSGNTIYF. V usage is TRBV10-3 and J usage is TRBJ1-3, with TRBD1 matching over 7 bases. Germline V gene data show CDR1 as ENHRY and CDR2 as SYGVKD. The CDR3 is 14 amino acids. Losses at the gene ends were 6 bases for V and 0 bases for J; bases not matched to a gene: 2.

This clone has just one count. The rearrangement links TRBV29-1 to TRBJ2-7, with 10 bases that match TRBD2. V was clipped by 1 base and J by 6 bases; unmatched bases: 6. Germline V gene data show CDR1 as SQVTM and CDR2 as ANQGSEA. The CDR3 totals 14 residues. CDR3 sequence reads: CSVEVPSGRVEQYF. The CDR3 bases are TGCAGCGTTGAAGTCCCTAGCGGGAGAGTCGAGCAGTACTTC.

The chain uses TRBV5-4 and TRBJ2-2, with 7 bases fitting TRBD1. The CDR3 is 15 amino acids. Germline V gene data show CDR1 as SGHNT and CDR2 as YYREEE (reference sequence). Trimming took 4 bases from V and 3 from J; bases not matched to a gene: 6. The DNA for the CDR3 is TGTGCCAGCAGCCGGGGACAGTTAGACACCGGGGAGCTGTTTTTT. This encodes CASSRGQLDTGELFF.